Sequencing of this T cell receptor (beta chain) was carried out in a study of radiation and T cells in renal cell carcinoma. In regard to this clone: The antigen is not known.

Noted time point: baseline pretreatment blood. As to treatment: 15 Gy SBRT to primary tumor, nephrectomy 4 weeks later. Produced via immunoSEQ multiplex PCR; TCRdb's table is partial and in-frame only. The profile shows roughly 100,000 clones, over 65% of them singletons. The study's findings and limits: Without pretreatment biopsies, baseline tumor clonotype presence was undetermined.

Sequenced material: blood, taken from a patient whose treatment included radiotherapy and nephrectomy. This TCR came from a man aged 55 to 69 with renal cell carcinoma.

For the CDR3, the DNA is TGTGCCAGCAGCCCGAGGGACTACAATGAGCAGTTCTTC. Translating it yields CASSPRDYNEQFF. V usage is TRBV7-2 and J usage is TRBJ2-1, with D tentatively TRBD2 (5 bases). Germline lookup yields CDR1 SGHTA and CDR2 FQGNSA. V lost 5 bases to trimming and J lost 3 bases, with 8 bases between them. The CDR3 runs to 13 residues.